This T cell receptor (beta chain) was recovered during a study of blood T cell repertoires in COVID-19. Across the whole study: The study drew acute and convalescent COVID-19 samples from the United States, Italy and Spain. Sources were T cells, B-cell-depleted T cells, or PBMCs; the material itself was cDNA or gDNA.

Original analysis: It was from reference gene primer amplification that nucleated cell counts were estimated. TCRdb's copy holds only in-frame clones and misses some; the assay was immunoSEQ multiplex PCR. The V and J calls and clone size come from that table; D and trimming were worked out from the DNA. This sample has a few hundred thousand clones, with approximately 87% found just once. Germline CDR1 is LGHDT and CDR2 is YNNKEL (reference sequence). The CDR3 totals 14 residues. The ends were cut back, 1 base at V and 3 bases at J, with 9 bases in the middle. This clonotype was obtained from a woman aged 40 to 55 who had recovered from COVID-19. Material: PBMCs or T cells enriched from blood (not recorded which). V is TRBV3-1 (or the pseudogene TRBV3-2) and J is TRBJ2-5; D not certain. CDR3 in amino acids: CASSQGGWEETQYF. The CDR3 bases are TGTGCCAGCAGCCAAGGCGGATGGGAAGAGACCCAGTACTTC.